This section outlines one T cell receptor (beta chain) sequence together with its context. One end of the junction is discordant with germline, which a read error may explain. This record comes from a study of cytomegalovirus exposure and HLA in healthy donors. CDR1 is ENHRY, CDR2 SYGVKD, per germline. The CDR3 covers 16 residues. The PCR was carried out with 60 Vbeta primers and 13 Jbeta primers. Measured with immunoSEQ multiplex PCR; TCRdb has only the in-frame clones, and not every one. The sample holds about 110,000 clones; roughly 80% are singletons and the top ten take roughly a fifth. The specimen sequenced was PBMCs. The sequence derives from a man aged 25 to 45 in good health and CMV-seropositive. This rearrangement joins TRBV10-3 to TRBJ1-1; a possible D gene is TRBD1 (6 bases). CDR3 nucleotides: TGTGCCAGCAGTGAAGTGGCAGGGGCTGGGGACACTGAAGCTTTCTTT. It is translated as CASSEVAGAGDTEAFF.